This paragraph reports one TCR beta chain. Trimming removed 5 bases from V and 5 bases from J; junction bases left unmatched: 6. CDR1 is SGHTA and CDR2 is FQGTGA in the germline V gene. There are 14 residues in the CDR3. This sample was included in a study of blood T cell repertoires in COVID-19. The protocol was immunoSEQ multiplex PCR, while the TCRdb copy is restricted to in-frame clones and leaves out a portion. The data contain approximately 160,000 clones, 76% of them singletons. The sample comprised peripheral blood. This chain connects TRBV7-3 to TRBJ2-7; 10 bases agree with TRBD1. The TCR comes from a woman older than 75 with acute or convalescent COVID-19. The CDR3 loop is CASSPQGTGDEQYF. The CDR3, as DNA: TGTGCCAGCAGCCCCCAAGGGACAGGGGACGAGCAGTACTTC. Full variable domain (remainder filled in from reference TRBV7-3 and TRBJ2-7): GAGVSQTPSNKVTEKGKYVELRCDPISGHTALYWYRQSLGQGPEFLIYFQGTGAADDSGLPNDRFFAVRPEGSVSTLKIQRTERGDSAVYLCASSPQGTGDEQYFGPGTRLTVT.